This T cell receptor (beta chain) was observed in a study of blood T cell repertoires in COVID-19. Across the study: Spain, Italy and the United States supplied samples that represented acute and convalescent COVID-19. The cDNA or gDNA used as material had been derived from T cells, B-cell-depleted T cells, or PBMCs.

Germline V gene lookup returns CDR1 DFQATT and CDR2 SNEGSKA (reference sequence). V gave up 3 bases and J gave up 0 bases, with 14 bases separating them. This CDR3 has 16 amino acids. Sequencing was performed with immunoSEQ multiplex PCR; in TCRdb, only in-frame clones are kept and a portion is missing. This sample has 200,000 to 300,000 clones; about 89% occur once, and the top ten carry about 2.6%. Among Cohort 3 donors, those recovered had two negative PCRs, clearance, or symptom resolution. The receptor's source is a woman under 30 who had recovered from COVID-19. This chain connects TRBV20-1 to TRBJ1-4; no reliable D call. Input material: PBMCs or T cells enriched from blood (not recorded which). The DNA for the CDR3 is TGCAGTGCTAGTCTGTCCCGAGGTGCAACTAATGAAAAACTGTTTTTT. Translating it yields CSASLSRGATNEKLFF.